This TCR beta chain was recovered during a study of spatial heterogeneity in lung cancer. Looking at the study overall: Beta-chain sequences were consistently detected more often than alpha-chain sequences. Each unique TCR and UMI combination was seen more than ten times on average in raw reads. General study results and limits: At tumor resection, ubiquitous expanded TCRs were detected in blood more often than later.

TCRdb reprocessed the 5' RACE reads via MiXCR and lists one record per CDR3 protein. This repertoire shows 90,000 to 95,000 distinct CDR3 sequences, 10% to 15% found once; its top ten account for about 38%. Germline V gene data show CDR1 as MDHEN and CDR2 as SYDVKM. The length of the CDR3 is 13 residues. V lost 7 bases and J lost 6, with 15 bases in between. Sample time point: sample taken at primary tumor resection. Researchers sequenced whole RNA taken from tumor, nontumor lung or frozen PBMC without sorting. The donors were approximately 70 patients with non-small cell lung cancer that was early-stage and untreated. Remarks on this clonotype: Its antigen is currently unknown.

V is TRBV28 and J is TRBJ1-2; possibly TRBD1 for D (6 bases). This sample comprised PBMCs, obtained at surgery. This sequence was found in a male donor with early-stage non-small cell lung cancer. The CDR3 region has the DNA TGTGCCAGCACCCGGGACATGGACCATGGCTACACCTTC. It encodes CASTRDMDHGYTF.